Described below is a single T cell receptor beta chain sequence and its context. There are 12 residues in the CDR3. The V end was cut by 2 bases, the J end by 11 bases, with 9 bases between. Germline CDR1 is KGHSH and CDR2 is LQKENI. The data were taken from a study of blood T cell repertoires in COVID-19. Cohorts were determined from participant-reported clinical history. Sequenced by immunoSEQ multiplex PCR; TCRdb stores in-frame clones only, minus some. In the table there are some 460,000 clones, 87% of which are singletons. The chain combines TRBV18 with TRBJ1-4, with no clear D. This clonotype was sampled from a woman aged 18-29 years who had recovered from COVID-19. Sequencing used PBMCs or T cells enriched from blood (not recorded which). Here the CDR3 reads CASSPSTPKLFF. The CDR3 coding sequence is TGTGCCAGCTCACCATCAACTCCGAAACTGTTTTTT.